This TCR beta chain was profiled in a study of cytotoxic CD8 clonotypes in ibrutinib-treated CLL. Study results and limitations: Higher clonality was seen at ibrutinib response and a return toward baseline at progression.

Some clones are missing from TCRdb's copy, which holds only in-frame ones; the method was immunoSEQ multiplex PCR. The top ten hold approximately 5.2% of the sample, which has about 68,000 clones, around 68% seen once. Germline V gene lookup returns CDR1 KGHSH and CDR2 LQKENI. The V and J ends lost 8 bases and 4 bases, in that order; junction bases with no gene match: 9. CDR3 length: 14 residues. This clone was seen a few times. No antigen is known for it. About 2.2 micrograms of genomic DNA (from cryopreserved PBMCs) were used for TCR beta libraries. J is TRBJ2-7 and V is TRBV18, with TRBD1 matching 9 bases. The clonotype was recovered from a human donor with chronic lymphocytic leukemia. The sample here was PBMCs, taken after 12 months of ibrutinib treatment. The CDR3 here is CASTPGTGSYEQYF. DNA of the CDR3: TGTGCCAGCACCCCCGGGACAGGGTCTTACGAGCAGTACTTC. Full variable domain (missing parts from reference TRBV18 and TRBJ2-7): NAGVMQNPRHLVRRRGQEARLRCSPMKGHSHVYWYRQLPEEGLKFMVYLQKENIIDESGMPKERFSAEFPKEGPSILRIQQVVRGDSAAYFCASTPGTGSYEQYFGPGTRLTVT.